These 32 T cell receptor beta chains were all obtained from the same sample, sequenced in a study of blood T cell repertoires in COVID-19 (dated by TCRdb to about 2020). The library was generated by the immunoSEQ multiplex PCR assay. Held by TCRdb, this immuneACCESS table contains in-frame sequences only and omits some clones. Under half of the omission traces to an unresolved V gene where checked; the cause of the rest is unknown. The sample profile shows 50,000 to 80,000 clones; 88% of them were found once. Roughly 43% of the sample is held by the ten biggest clonotypes. The material sequenced was peripheral blood. Every receptor here comes from a woman aged 60-70 years with COVID-19, enrolled during active disease.

This clone was seen more than once but under ten times. One end of the junction varies from germline; a read error may be responsible. The chain combines TRBV5-6 with TRBJ1-4; the D is unclear. CDR1 SGHDT and CDR2 YYEEEE come from the germline V gene. The CDR3 is 14 residues long. DNA of the CDR3: TGTGCCAGCAGCTTGGGGCACACTAGTGAAAAACTGTTTTTT. It translates to CASSLGHTSEKLFF.

The chain links TRBV5-1 to TRBJ1-3; D is uncertain. Germline V gene lookup returns CDR1 SGHRS and CDR2 YFSETQ. The V and J ends lost 0 bases and 2 bases respectively, with 21 bases between them. The CDR3 consists of 19 residues. The CDR3, as DNA: TGCGCCAGCAGCTTGGACCCCTGGTCGGGAGTTAGGACTGGAAACACCATATATTTT. Translating gives CASSLDPWSGVRTGNTIYF.

The genes are TRBV10-3 and TRBJ2-6; 9 nucleotides agree with TRBD2. The CDR3 is 17 residues long. V dropped 3 bases and J dropped 7; count of bases not matched to a gene: 10. Germline CDR1 is ENHRY and CDR2 is SYGVKD. Here the CDR3 reads CAISEFASGIPANVLTF. The CDR3 DNA follows: TGTGCCATCAGTGAATTTGCTAGCGGGATCCCAGCCAACGTCCTGACTTTC.

The chain combines TRBV9 with TRBJ2-5; 7 nucleotides agree with TRBD1. The V segment lost 0 bases and the J segment 2 bases; nucleotides outside the gene matches: 4. This CDR3 spans 15 amino acids. The germline CDR1 and CDR2 sequences are SGDLS and YYNGEE. CDR3 amino acids: CASSVGTGAQETQYF. CDR3 coding DNA: TGTGCCAGCAGCGTAGGCACAGGGGCTCAAGAGACCCAGTACTTC.

V is TRBV12-3 or TRBV12-4 and J is TRBJ1-3; D is unresolved. The CDR3 runs 13 residues. V lost 3 bases, J lost 6 bases, and 9 bases lay in between. The DNA for the CDR3 is TGTGCCAGCAGTTTTCTCCGGGAAAACACCATATATTTT. It specifies CASSFLRENTIYF.

The V call is TRBV7-9, the J call TRBJ2-5, with D possibly TRBD2 on 6 matching bases. CDR3 length: 16 residues. Trimming removed 5 bases from V and 0 bases from J, with 16 bases in between. Germline V gene data show CDR1 as SEHNR and CDR2 as FQNEAQ (reference sequence). CDR3 bases: TGTGCCAGCAGCCTGCAGGGTGGCGGGAACCAAGAGACCCAGTACTTC. Residues: CASSLQGGGNQETQYF.

V is TRBV6-5 and J is TRBJ1-1; weak D call: TRBD1 (5 bases). V was pared by 6 bases and J by 7 bases, with 15 bases between. This CDR3 has 13 residues. Germline V gives CDR1 MNHEY, CDR2 SVGAGI. The CDR3 nucleotides are TGTGCCAGCAGCTACGGAGGGGTCAATGAAGCTTTCTTT. The encoded protein is CASSYGGVNEAFF.

This clone was counted a single time. The J gene is TRBJ1-1, the V gene TRBV11-3; D perhaps matches TRBD1 (5 bases). V lost 5 bases, J lost 5 bases, and 15 bases lay in between. The CDR3 loop spans 14 amino acids. CDR1 and CDR2 from the germline V gene are SGHNT and YENEEA. The CDR3 bases are TGTGCCAGCAGCCGCGGGGGGGTCTGGACTGAAGCTTTCTTT. Translated: CASSRGGVWTEAFF.

This clone came up a few times. The sample has other DNA sequences that encode this CDR3 too. This chain connects TRBV12-3 or TRBV12-4 to TRBJ1-5; no clear D. Trimming left V 0 bases short and J 4 bases short, with 4 bases between. CDR3 length: 13 amino acids. The CDR3 sequence: CASSLAENQPQHF. The CDR3 DNA reads as TGTGCCAGCAGTTTAGCCGAGAATCAGCCCCAGCATTTT.

The rearrangement uses TRBV5-1 and TRBJ1-1, with 8 bases matching TRBD1. CDR3 length equals 16 residues. Germline V gene sequence: CDR1 SGHRS, CDR2 YFSETQ. V lost 0 bases to trimming and J lost 1 base; unmatched junction nucleotides: 5. The CDR3 sequence is CASSLGGQVKNTEAFF. In nucleotides, the CDR3 is TGCGCCAGCAGCTTGGGGGGACAGGTAAAGAACACTGAAGCTTTCTTT.

The chain couples TRBV6-1 to TRBJ2-7; 10 nucleotides agree with TRBD1. The germline gives CDR1 MNHNS, CDR2 SASEGT. Trimming took 3 bases from V and 2 from J; bases not matched to a gene: 7. The CDR3 has 16 amino acids. CDR3 bases: TGTGCCAGCAGTGACGCGGACAGGGGGGTGACCTACGAGCAGTACTTC. Its translation is CASSDADRGVTYEQYF.

CDR3 DNA: TGTGCCAGTAGTCTACAGGGGAAGGGCAATGAGCAGTTCTTC. Its translation is CASSLQGKGNEQFF. V gene TRBV19 combines with J gene TRBJ2-1, with TRBD1 identical over 7 bases. The CDR3 runs 14 residues. J was trimmed by 6 bases and V by 5 bases; bases with no gene match: 7. Per germline, CDR1 LNHDA and CDR2 SQIVND (reference sequence).

The chain links TRBV28 to TRBJ1-3; a weak D match, TRBD1 (6 bases). CDR3 length: 14 amino acids. Germline-derived CDR1 and CDR2 are MDHEN and SYDVKM. The germline V and J ends were trimmed by 8 bases and 3 bases, with 14 bases remaining between them. The CDR3 sequence: CASGQGGGGNTIYF. The CDR3 coding sequence is TGTGCCAGCGGCCAGGGAGGGGGTGGAAACACCATATATTTT.

J is TRBJ2-5 and V is TRBV12-3 or TRBV12-4; weak D call: TRBD2 (6 bases). CDR3 length equals 13 residues. V was shortened by 3 bases and J by 4 bases, with 9 bases between the two germline ends. The DNA of the CDR3 is TGTGCCAGCAGTTTTGGGGGAGGAGAGACCCAGTACTTC. The encoded protein is CASSFGGGETQYF.

The chain joins TRBV28 to TRBJ1-2; D is possibly TRBD1 (5 bases). This CDR3 comprises 15 residues. Germline assignment: CDR1 MDHEN and CDR2 SYDVKM. V was cut by 3 bases and J by 7 bases, with 18 bases left in between. The CDR3 sequence: CASSFYRAGNIGYTF. CDR3 bases: TGTGCCAGCAGTTTTTACCGGGCAGGGAACATTGGCTACACCTTC.

The rearrangement links TRBV10-3 to TRBJ1-2; no clear D. Germline V gene lookup returns CDR1 ENHRY and CDR2 SYGVKD. The CDR3 runs to 14 residues. V dropped 6 bases and J dropped 5 bases, with 16 bases sitting between them. CDR3 loop: CAIRFERGPYGYTF. The CDR3 DNA is TGTGCCATCAGATTCGAGCGAGGGCCTTATGGCTACACCTTC.

This clone came up once. The chain combines TRBV12-3 or TRBV12-4 with TRBJ1-5; D perhaps matches TRBD1 (5 bases). V was trimmed by 1 base and J by 5 bases, leaving 6 bases between them. The length of the CDR3 is 13 residues. CDR3 region: CASSLEGYQPQHF. In DNA form, the CDR3 reads TGTGCCAGCAGTTTAGAGGGGTATCAGCCCCAGCATTTT.

V and J are TRBV24-1 and TRBJ2-3; 9 nucleotides align to TRBD1. The CDR3 has 14 residues. Germline-derived CDR1 and CDR2 are KGHDR and SFDVKD. Trimming removed 2 bases from V and 9 bases from J; junction bases left unmatched: 5. The CDR3 loop is CATSDSRQGGTQYF. CDR3 DNA sequence: TGTGCCACCAGTGATTCCCGACAGGGGGGGACGCAGTATTTT.

The V call is TRBV20-1, the J call TRBJ1-5; no clear D. Germline CDR1 DFQATT, CDR2 SNEGSKA (reference sequence). The V end lost 3 bases, the J end lost 2 bases, and 5 bases lay between the germline ends. This CDR3 region has 12 residues. CDR3 sequence: CSASPGNQPQHF. The CDR3, as DNA: TGCAGTGCTAGTCCCGGCAATCAGCCCCAGCATTTT.

This clone has a single count. The chain uses TRBV6-5 and TRBJ2-7; the D gene is possibly TRBD1 (5 bases). This CDR3 region has 13 residues. Per germline, CDR1 MNHEY and CDR2 SVGAGI. Trimming took off 6 bases at V and 3 bases at J, with 12 bases between the two ends. This CDR3 reads CASSRSRGYEQYF. Written as DNA, the CDR3 is TGTGCCAGCAGCCGGAGTAGGGGCTACGAGCAGTACTTC.

The gene calls are TRBV2 and TRBJ1-5; the D gene is possibly TRBD1 (5 bases). The CDR3 sequence is 14 residues long. Germline CDR1 SNHLY, CDR2 FYNNEI. V was shortened by 6 bases and J by 1 base, with 10 bases between the two germline ends. CDR3 nucleotides: TGTGCCAGCAGCGACCGACAGAGCAATCAGCCCCAGCATTTT. This encodes CASSDRQSNQPQHF.

V is TRBV6-2 or TRBV6-3 and J is TRBJ1-6; perhaps TRBD1 as D (5 bases). The CDR3 covers 17 residues. The V gene lost 2 bases and the J gene lost 0 bases, with 11 bases spanning the gap. Germline assignment: CDR1 MNHEY and CDR2 SVGEGT. CDR3 nucleotide sequence: TGTGCCAGCAGTTACCGACAGCCGAGCTCCTATAATTCACCCCTCCACTTT. This translates into CASSYRQPSSYNSPLHF.

The V call is TRBV5-1, the J call TRBJ2-3; TRBD1 is a possible D gene (5 bases). The germline gives CDR1 SGHRS, CDR2 YFSETQ. The V gene lost 4 bases and the J gene lost 2 bases, with 11 bases spanning the gap. This CDR3 region has 14 residues. The CDR3 is CASSQGAFTDTQYF. DNA of the CDR3: TGCGCCAGCAGCCAAGGGGCTTTCACAGATACGCAGTATTTT.

This chain uses TRBV5-1 with TRBJ2-7; 11 nucleotides match TRBD2. The junction had 4 bases not matched to a gene; V was cut back by 4 bases and J by 1 base. Germline V gene lookup returns CDR1 SGHRS and CDR2 YFSETQ. CDR3 length: 15 amino acids. This CDR3 reads CASSRGTSGSYEQYF. CDR3 bases: TGCGCCAGCAGCCGCGGGACTAGCGGTTCCTACGAGCAGTACTTC.

The chain carries TRBV10-2 and TRBJ1-6; 7 nucleotides agree with TRBD1. There are 17 residues in the CDR3. CDR1 is WSHSY, CDR2 SAAADI, per germline. Trimming removed 0 bases from V and 4 bases from J; junction bases left unmatched: 6. In DNA form, the CDR3 reads TGCGCCAGCAGTGAGTCGGGGGGCAGGGGGTATAATTCACCCCTCCACTTT. Translated: CASSESGGRGYNSPLHF.

The chain is built from TRBV12-3 or TRBV12-4 and TRBJ1-1; D is possibly TRBD1 (5 bases). V gave up 3 bases and J gave up 11 bases, with 16 bases separating them. The CDR3 is made up of 13 amino acids. The CDR3 protein is CASSLTESIQAFF. CDR3 sequence (DNA): TGTGCCAGCAGTTTGACAGAATCAATCCAGGCTTTCTTT.

This CDR3 is CASSPEQYLSYEQYF. CDR3 DNA sequence: TGTGCCAGCAGCCCCGAACAATACCTCTCCTACGAGCAGTACTTC. The genes are TRBV11-2 and TRBJ2-7; D gene uncertain. V was pared by 5 bases and J by 0 bases, with 14 bases between. This CDR3 comprises 15 residues. Germline CDR1 and CDR2: SGHAT and FQNNGV.

This chain connects TRBV7-2 to TRBJ2-7; D perhaps matches TRBD1 (6 bases). The CDR3 contains 15 residues. V dropped 5 bases and J dropped 0 bases, with 14 bases sitting between them. CDR1 and CDR2 from the germline V gene are SGHTA and FQGNSA. As DNA, the CDR3 is TGTGCCAGCAGCGAACAGGGAATTGGCTCCTACGAGCAGTACTTC. Its protein product is CASSEQGIGSYEQYF.

The genes are TRBV10-3 and TRBJ2-7, with a weak D call TRBD2 (5 bases). Trimming pared 5 bases from V and 5 bases from J, leaving 10 bases between. The CDR3 is made up of 12 amino acids. Per germline, CDR1 ENHRY and CDR2 SYGVKD. For the CDR3, the DNA is TGTGCCATCAGTTCGACCGGGGACGAGCAGTACTTC. Encoded protein: CAISSTGDEQYF.

The V gene is TRBV7-2, the J gene TRBJ2-2, with 8 nucleotides matching TRBD2. The CDR3 spans 16 residues. V trimming: 4 bases; J trimming: 4 bases; junction bases outside the gene matches: 8. Germline loops: CDR1 SGHTA, CDR2 FQGNSA. CDR3 protein: CASSYSSGLITGELFF. The CDR3 DNA sequence: TGTGCCAGCAGCTACTCTAGCGGGTTAATCACCGGGGAGCTGTTTTTT.

This chain connects TRBV9 to TRBJ1-2, with 7 bases that match TRBD1. The CDR3 consists of 15 residues. V shed 0 bases, J shed 3 bases, and the junction held 5 bases outside the gene matches. CDR1 SGDLS and CDR2 YYNGEE come from the germline V gene. The CDR3 reads CASSVDGTGDYGYTF. The CDR3 bases are TGTGCCAGCAGCGTAGATGGTACAGGGGACTATGGCTACACCTTC. The full variable domain, with the rest looked up from reference TRBV9 and TRBJ1-2, is DSGVTQTPKHLITATGQRVTLRCSPRSGDLSVYWYQQSLDQGLQFLIQYYNGEERAKGNILERFSAQQFPDLHSELNLSSLELGDSALYFCASSVDGTGDYGYTFGSGTRLTVV.

V and J are TRBV11-3 and TRBJ2-1; TRBD1 aligns across 7 bases. There are 14 residues in the CDR3. V lost 4 bases and J lost 5; bases outside the gene matches: 5. Germline CDR1 is SGHNT and CDR2 is YENEEA. The CDR3, as DNA: TGTGCCAGCAGCTCTCGGGACAGCCACAATGAGCAGTTCTTC. It yields the protein CASSSRDSHNEQFF.